One sample yielded the 29 T cell receptor beta chains listed below, sequenced in a study of blood T cell repertoires in COVID-19. TCRdb keeps only in-frame clones here, not all; method: immunoSEQ multiplex PCR. The sample has approximately 100,000 clones; roughly four fifths are singletons. The sequenced sample consisted of peripheral blood. These receptors were obtained from a human donor in a cohort sampled during active COVID-19.

The chain is built from TRBV11-2 and TRBJ2-1, with TRBD1 matching 9 bases. From germline, CDR1 is SGHAT and CDR2 FQNNGV. The CDR3 length is 18 residues. V dropped 5 bases and J dropped 0; count of bases not matched to a gene: 11. The CDR3 sequence is CASSKRGGTGSSYNEQFF. As DNA, the CDR3 is TGTGCCAGCAGCAAAAGAGGTGGGACAGGGAGCTCCTACAATGAGCAGTTCTTC. Looking up the rest from reference TRBV11-2 and TRBJ2-1 gives the full variable domain: EAGVAQSPRYKIIEKRQSVAFWCNPISGHATLYWYQQILGQGPKLLIQFQNNGVVDDSQLPKDRFSAERLKGVDSTLKIQPAKLEDSAVYLCASSKRGGTGSSYNEQFFGPGTRLTVL.

This rearrangement joins TRBV7-9 to TRBJ1-5, with D perhaps matching TRBD1 (5 bases). V gave up 0 bases and J gave up 9 bases, with 6 bases separating them. CDR3 length: 12 residues. In germline, CDR1 is SEHNR, CDR2 FQNEAQ (reference sequence). CDR3 in amino acids: CASSLAQGPQHF. The CDR3 nucleotides are TGTGCCAGCAGCTTAGCTCAGGGGCCCCAGCATTTT. Supplemented by reference TRBV7-9 and TRBJ1-5, the full variable domain reads DTGVSQNPRHKITKRGQNVTFRCDPISEHNRLYWYRQTLGQGPEFLTYFQNEAQLEKSRLLSDRFSAERPKGSFSTLEIQRTEQGDSAMYLCASSLAQGPQHFGDGTRLSIL.

In its sample, this clone was seen a few times. This rearrangement joins TRBV3-1 (or the pseudogene TRBV3-2) to TRBJ1-1; D gene uncertain. CDR3 length: 12 amino acids. V was clipped by 4 bases and J by 6 bases, with 9 bases between them. CDR1 LGHDT and CDR2 YNNKEL come from the germline V gene (reference sequence). The CDR3 nucleotides are TGTGCCAGCAGCCCGCTCGGGGCTGAAGCTTTCTTT. Its protein product is CASSPLGAEAFF.

CDR3 DNA: TGTGCCATCAGTGACCCGGACAGCTCCTACGAGCAGTACTTC. Translated: CAISDPDSSYEQYF. The chain recombines TRBV10-3 with TRBJ2-7, with D possibly matching TRBD1 (6 bases). Germline V gene sequence: CDR1 ENHRY, CDR2 SYGVKD. V was clipped by 3 bases and J by 0 bases, with 9 bases between them. CDR3 length: 14 residues.

The chain couples TRBV19 to TRBJ1-1, with D unclear. Germline CDR1 LNHDA, CDR2 SQIVND (reference sequence). The CDR3 sequence is 15 residues long. The V and J ends lost 7 bases and 0 bases respectively, with 15 bases between them. CDR3 amino acids: CASISTSDVNTEAFF. CDR3 sequence (DNA): TGTGCCAGTATTTCCACCAGCGACGTGAACACTGAAGCTTTCTTT.

The gene calls are TRBV19 and TRBJ1-6; 9 bases are a match to TRBD1. With V trimmed by 8 bases and J by 9 bases, 8 bases remained unmatched. There are 14 residues in the CDR3. Germline V lookup: CDR1 LNHDA, CDR2 SQIVND (reference sequence). The CDR3 DNA reads TGTGCCAGTCTCCGGGACAGGGATTCTTCACCCCTCCACTTT. Its translation: CASLRDRDSSPLHF.

This sequence joins TRBV6-6 and TRBJ2-7, with TRBD1 as a possible D gene (5 bases). CDR1 is MNHNY and CDR2 is SVGAGI in the germline V gene (reference sequence). Between the trimmed V and J ends, which lost 2 bases and 0 bases, there was a span of 8 bases. The CDR3 has 14 residues. The CDR3 reads CASSYSRDSYEQYF. CDR3 nucleotides: TGTGCCAGCAGTTACAGCAGGGACTCCTACGAGCAGTACTTC.

This clone was found once. V usage is TRBV6-5 and J usage is TRBJ2-5, with D perhaps TRBD1 (5 bases). This CDR3 has 15 amino acids. CDR1 is MNHEY, CDR2 SVGAGI, per germline. V dropped 0 bases and J dropped 4 bases, with 12 bases sitting between them. For the CDR3, the DNA is TGTGCCAGCAGTTACTCGAATCAGGGTGGAGAGACCCAGTACTTC. It yields the protein CASSYSNQGGETQYF.

The chain recombines TRBV7-2 with TRBJ2-5; 10 bases line up with TRBD2. V lost 1 base and J lost 4; bases outside the gene matches: 3. The CDR3 is 15 residues long. Germline CDR1 and CDR2: SGHTA and FQGNSA. The CDR3 region is CASSLVVAGGETQYF. The CDR3 nucleotides read TGTGCCAGCAGCTTAGTGGTAGCGGGAGGAGAGACCCAGTACTTC.

The chain links TRBV7-8 to TRBJ1-2, with TRBD1 identical over 8 bases. Germline CDR1 and CDR2: SGHVS and FQNEAQ. V shed 1 base, J shed 8 bases, and the junction held 9 bases outside the gene matches. CDR3 size: 15 residues. The CDR3 sequence is CASSLGTGPLRGYTF. The CDR3 DNA reads TGTGCCAGCAGCTTAGGGACAGGGCCCTTGAGAGGCTACACCTTC.

V gene TRBV6-5 combines with J gene TRBJ1-2; a possible D gene is TRBD1 (5 bases). The CDR3 contains 14 residues. Trimming pared 5 bases from V and 0 bases from J, leaving 10 bases between. Per the germline V gene, CDR1 is MNHEY and CDR2 is SVGAGI. This chain's CDR3 is CASSQRGSNYGYTF. The CDR3 nucleotides read TGTGCCAGCAGTCAAAGGGGTTCTAACTATGGCTACACCTTC.

This clone was detected only a few times. CDR3 region: CASSYGDWGDNQPQHF. DNA of the CDR3: TGTGCCAGCAGTTATGGGGATTGGGGGGACAATCAGCCCCAGCATTTT. V is TRBV6-6 and J is TRBJ1-5; possibly TRBD1 for D (5 bases). Trimming pared 3 bases from V and 3 bases from J, leaving 15 bases between. This CDR3 region has 16 residues. CDR1 and CDR2 from the germline V gene are MNHNY and SVGAGI (reference sequence).

The chain recombines TRBV30 with TRBJ2-7; possible D gene TRBD1, 6 bases. Trimming pared 3 bases from V and 4 bases from J, leaving 7 bases between. The CDR3 runs to 11 residues. CDR1 and CDR2 from the germline V gene are GTSNPN and SVGIG (reference sequence). The DNA for the CDR3 is TGTGCCTGGAGCAGGGGTTACGAGCAGTACTTC. Translating it yields CAWSRGYEQYF.

This sequence joins TRBV27 and TRBJ2-3; perhaps TRBD2 as D (6 bases). The CDR3 is 13 residues long. Germline V gives CDR1 MNHEY, CDR2 SMNVEV (reference sequence). V was shortened by 8 bases and J by 8 bases, with 17 bases between the two germline ends. The CDR3 is CASGTLVEATQYF. The CDR3 nucleotides are TGTGCCAGCGGGACTCTGGTTGAAGCTACGCAGTATTTT.

The gene calls are TRBV11-3 and TRBJ2-3; 12 nucleotides align to TRBD2. The germline V gene has CDR1 SGHNT and CDR2 YENEEA. The CDR3 contains 19 residues. Trimming removed 2 bases from V and 4 bases from J; junction bases left unmatched: 13. CDR3 in DNA: TGTGCCAGCAGCTTATCAGGACTAGCGGGATCGCGGGAAGCAGATACGCAGTATTTT. Translated: CASSLSGLAGSREADTQYF.

The gene calls are TRBV7-9 and TRBJ1-5; D gene unclear. V was cut by 5 bases and J by 2 bases, with 13 bases left in between. The CDR3 covers 15 residues. Germline V gene data show CDR1 as SEHNR and CDR2 as FQNEAQ (reference sequence). Here the CDR3 reads CASSPGGGRNQPQHF. The DNA of the CDR3 is TGTGCCAGCAGCCCAGGAGGAGGGCGCAATCAGCCCCAGCATTTT. The full variable domain, in which reference TRBV7-9 and TRBJ1-5 provide the parts outside the CDR3, is DTGVSQNPRHKITKRGQNVTFRCDPISEHNRLYWYRQTLGQGPEFLTYFQNEAQLEKSRLLSDRFSAERPKGSFSTLEIQRTEQGDSAMYLCASSPGGGRNQPQHFGDGTRLSIL.

The chain has TRBV7-3 and TRBJ2-7, with D tentatively TRBD2 (5 bases). The CDR3 runs 12 residues. Trimming pared 4 bases from V and 6 bases from J, leaving 10 bases between. The germline V gene encodes CDR1 SGHTA and CDR2 FQGTGA. Written as DNA, the CDR3 is TGTGCCAGCAGCTCTGGACTCTCCGAGCAGTACTTC. This translates into CASSSGLSEQYF.

The genes are TRBV9 and TRBJ2-1; 7 bases line up with TRBD2. Germline values: CDR1 SGDLS, CDR2 YYNGEE. J was trimmed by 5 bases and V by 0 bases; bases with no gene match: 5. This CDR3 comprises 15 residues. The CDR3 nucleotides read TGTGCCAGCAGCGTAGGTCTAGCGGAGAACAATGAGCAGTTCTTC. Residues: CASSVGLAENNEQFF.

The chain is built from TRBV6-2 or TRBV6-3 and TRBJ1-1; weak D call: TRBD1 (6 bases). The germline V and J ends were trimmed by 5 bases and 1 base, with 11 bases remaining between them. The V gene's germline CDR1 is MNHEY and CDR2 SVGEGT. The CDR3 runs to 14 residues. For the CDR3, the DNA is TGTGCCAGCAGTCGCGCAGGGGCGAACACTGAAGCTTTCTTT. This translates into CASSRAGANTEAFF.

V gene TRBV7-8 combines with J gene TRBJ2-7, with a weak D call TRBD1 (5 bases). Germline values: CDR1 SGHVS, CDR2 FQNEAQ. This CDR3 comprises 16 residues. Trimming left V 0 bases short and J 0 bases short, with 12 bases between. In DNA, the CDR3 is TGTGCCAGCAGCTTAGCCCTTGGACACCGCTCCTACGAGCAGTACTTC. Protein product: CASSLALGHRSYEQYF. Supplemented by reference TRBV7-8 and TRBJ2-7, the full variable domain reads GAGVSQSPRYKVAKRGQDVALRCDPISGHVSLFWYQQALGQGPEFLTYFQNEAQLDKSGLPSDRFFAERPEGSVSTLKIQRTQQEDSAVYLCASSLALGHRSYEQYFGPGTRLTVT.

The rearrangement links TRBV21-1 to TRBJ2-7; TRBD2, the table's D call, lacks a check against the DNA. TRBV21-1 is flagged as a pseudogene. The CDR3 is 17 amino acids. The CDR3 here is CASNNTGTSGGSYEQYF. The CDR3, as DNA: TGTGCCAGCAACAATACCGGGACTAGCGGGGGGTCCTACGAGCAGTACTTC.

This chain joins TRBV6-5 and TRBJ2-5; 9 bases fit TRBD1. V shed 5 bases and J 3 bases; nucleotides not matched to a gene: 7. CDR3 size: 15 residues. Germline V lookup: CDR1 MNHEY, CDR2 SVGAGI. The CDR3 loop reads CASSPWTGDKETQYF. The CDR3 DNA reads TGTGCCAGCAGTCCCTGGACAGGGGATAAAGAGACCCAGTACTTC.

The gene calls are TRBV28 and TRBJ2-7; TRBD1 aligns across 8 bases. The germline V gene encodes CDR1 MDHEN and CDR2 SYDVKM. V trimming: 3 bases; J trimming: 7 bases; junction bases outside the gene matches: 8. The CDR3 length is 14 residues. The CDR3 nucleotides read TGTGCCAGCAGTTTGGGGACAGGAGGACGGGAGCAGTACTTC. Its protein is CASSLGTGGREQYF.

The chain has TRBV6-2 or TRBV6-3 and TRBJ1-1; 7 nucleotides agree with TRBD1. The CDR3 loop spans 16 amino acids. The germline CDR1 and CDR2 sequences are MNHEY and SVGEGT. V lost 3 bases, J lost 0 bases, and 7 bases stayed unmatched. CDR3 protein: CASSYKGQSLNTEAFF. For the CDR3, the DNA is TGTGCCAGCAGTTATAAGGGACAGAGTTTGAACACTGAAGCTTTCTTT.

This clone came up a few times. The J gene is TRBJ1-6, the V gene TRBV20-1; a weak D match, TRBD1 (5 bases). Germline values: CDR1 DFQATT, CDR2 SNEGSKA (reference sequence). The CDR3 length is 14 residues. V dropped 3 bases and J dropped 8 bases, with 14 bases sitting between them. The CDR3, as DNA: TGCAGTGCTAGTCGCGGGGCTAGGGATTCACCCCTCCACTTT. Its protein is CSASRGARDSPLHF.

This chain links TRBV6-5 with TRBJ1-1; 8 nucleotides line up with TRBD1. Germline V gene sequence: CDR1 MNHEY, CDR2 SVGAGI. This CDR3 is 13 amino acids long. Trimming cost V 7 bases and J 5 bases; bases outside gene matches: 6. The CDR3 sequence is CASKGTGLTEAFF. The CDR3, as DNA: TGTGCCAGCAAAGGGACAGGCCTAACTGAAGCTTTCTTT.

CDR3 in DNA: TGTGCCATCAGTAAAGCGGGGGACTCCTACAATGAGCAGTTCTTC. This translates into CAISKAGDSYNEQFF. The chain has TRBV10-3 and TRBJ2-1, with 8 bases aligning to TRBD2. Germline CDR1 ENHRY, CDR2 SYGVKD. CDR3 length: 15 amino acids. After removal of 5 bases from V and 0 bases from J, the junction contained 3 bases not matched to a gene.

Of note for this clone: The same CDR3 arises from other DNA sequences in this sample as well. The genes are TRBV19 and TRBJ1-3, with 7 bases matching TRBD1. The V segment lost 3 bases and the J segment 1 base; nucleotides outside the gene matches: 3. The CDR3 totals 15 residues. Per the germline V gene, CDR1 is LNHDA and CDR2 is SQIVND (reference sequence). The CDR3 region is CASSIGRGSGNTIYF. In DNA, the CDR3 is TGTGCCAGTAGTATTGGCAGGGGGTCTGGAAACACCATATATTTT.

The chain recombines TRBV9 with TRBJ2-2; TRBD2 matches at 7 bases. V lost 4 bases and J lost 0; bases outside the gene matches: 9. Germline assignment: CDR1 SGDLS and CDR2 YYNGEE. This CDR3 is built from 17 residues. For the CDR3, the DNA is TGTGCCAGCAGCCTTAGGGGAGCGGGGTCGAACACCGGGGAGCTGTTTTTT. Translated: CASSLRGAGSNTGELFF.